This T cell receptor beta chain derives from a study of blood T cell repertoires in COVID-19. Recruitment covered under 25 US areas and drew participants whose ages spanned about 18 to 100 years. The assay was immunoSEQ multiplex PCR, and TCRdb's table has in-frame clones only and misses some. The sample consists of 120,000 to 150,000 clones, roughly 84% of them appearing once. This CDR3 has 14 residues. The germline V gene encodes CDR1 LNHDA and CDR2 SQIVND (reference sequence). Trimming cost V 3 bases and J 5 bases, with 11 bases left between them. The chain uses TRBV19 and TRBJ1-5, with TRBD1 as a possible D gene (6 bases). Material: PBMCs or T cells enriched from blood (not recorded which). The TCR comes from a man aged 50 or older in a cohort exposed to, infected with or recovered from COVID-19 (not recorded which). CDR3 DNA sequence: TGTGCCAGTAGTATGGGGGCCTCGTATCAGCCCCAGCATTTT. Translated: CASSMGASYQPQHF.